This T cell receptor (beta chain) originates from a study of blood T cell repertoires in COVID-19. Study information: Sources were T cells, B-cell-depleted T cells, or PBMCs; the material itself was cDNA or gDNA.

Profiling relied on immunoSEQ multiplex PCR, and the TCRdb table lists in-frame clones only, not all of them. The sample gives around 280,000 clones, around 90% of which show up once; less than 2% is in the top ten. The CDR3 extends over 14 amino acids. The trim removed 6 bases at V and 7 bases at J, leaving 11 bases unmatched. Per the germline V gene, CDR1 is ENHRY and CDR2 is SYGVKD. In terms of age and location, participants ranged from roughly 18 to 90 years and lived in about 25 US areas. This TCR was recovered from a woman between 18 and 30 years old with acute COVID-19. This chain connects TRBV10-3 to TRBJ2-7, with 8 positions matching TRBD2. Sequencing was performed on PBMCs or T cells enriched from blood (not recorded which). This CDR3 reads CAIRGLASWQEQYF. The CDR3 nucleotides are TGTGCCATCAGAGGACTAGCCTCTTGGCAAGAGCAGTACTTC.